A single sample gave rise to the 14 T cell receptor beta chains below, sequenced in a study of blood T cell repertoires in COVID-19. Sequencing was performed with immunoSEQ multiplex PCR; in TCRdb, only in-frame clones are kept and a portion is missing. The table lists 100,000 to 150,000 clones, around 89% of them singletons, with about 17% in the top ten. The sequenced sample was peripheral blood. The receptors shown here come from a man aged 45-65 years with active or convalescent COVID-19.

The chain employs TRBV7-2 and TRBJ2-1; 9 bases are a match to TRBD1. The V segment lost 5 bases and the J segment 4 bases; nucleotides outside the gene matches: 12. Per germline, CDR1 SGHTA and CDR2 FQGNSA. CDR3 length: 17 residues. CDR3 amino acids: CASSPIDRGRPYNEQFF. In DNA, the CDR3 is TGTGCCAGCAGCCCCATCGACAGGGGGAGACCGTACAATGAGCAGTTCTTC. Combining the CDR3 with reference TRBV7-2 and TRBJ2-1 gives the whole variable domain GAGVSQSPSNKVTEKGKDVELRCDPISGHTALYWYRQSLGQGLEFLIYFQGNSAPDKSGLPSDRFSAERTGGSVSTLTIQRTQQEDSAVYLCASSPIDRGRPYNEQFFGPGTRLTVL.

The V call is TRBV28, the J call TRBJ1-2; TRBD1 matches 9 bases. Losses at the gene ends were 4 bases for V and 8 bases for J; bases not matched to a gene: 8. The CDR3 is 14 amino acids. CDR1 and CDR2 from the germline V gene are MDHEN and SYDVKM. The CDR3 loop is CASSWDREGVGYTF. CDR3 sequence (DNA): TGTGCCAGCAGTTGGGACAGGGAGGGTGTGGGCTACACCTTC.

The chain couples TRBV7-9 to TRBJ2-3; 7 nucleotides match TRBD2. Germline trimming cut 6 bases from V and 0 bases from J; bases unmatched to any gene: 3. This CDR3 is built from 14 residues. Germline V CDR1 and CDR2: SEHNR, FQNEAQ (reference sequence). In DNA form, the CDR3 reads TGTGCCAGCAGTCATAGCGGGAGCACAGATACGCAGTATTTT. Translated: CASSHSGSTDTQYF.

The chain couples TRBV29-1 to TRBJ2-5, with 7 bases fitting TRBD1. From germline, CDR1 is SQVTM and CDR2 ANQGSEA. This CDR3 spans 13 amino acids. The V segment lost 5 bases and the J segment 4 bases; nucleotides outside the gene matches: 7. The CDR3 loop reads CSVKISGGETQYF. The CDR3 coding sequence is TGCAGCGTTAAGATTTCAGGGGGAGAGACCCAGTACTTC. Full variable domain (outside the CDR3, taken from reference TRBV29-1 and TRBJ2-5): SAVISQKPSRDICQRGTSLTIQCQVDSQVTMMFWYRQQPGQSLTLIATANQGSEATYESGFVIDKFPISRPNLTFSTLTVSNMSPEDSSIYLCSVKISGGETQYFGPGTRLLVL.

The CDR3 protein is CASSYLGTGDFGELFF. As DNA, the CDR3 is TGTGCCAGCAGCTACCTTGGGACAGGGGATTTCGGGGAGCTGTTTTTT. The chain links TRBV2 to TRBJ2-2; 10 bases align to TRBD1. The CDR3 loop spans 16 amino acids. Germline CDR1 is SNHLY and CDR2 is FYNNEI. The V gene end was trimmed by 6 bases and the J gene end by 7 bases; junction bases not matched to a gene: 11.

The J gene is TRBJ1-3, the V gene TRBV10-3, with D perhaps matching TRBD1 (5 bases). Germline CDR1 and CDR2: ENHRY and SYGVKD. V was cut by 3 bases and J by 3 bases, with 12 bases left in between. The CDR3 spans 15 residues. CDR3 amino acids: CAISEQPGDGNTIYF. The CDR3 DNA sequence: TGTGCCATCAGTGAACAACCGGGGGATGGAAACACCATATATTTT.

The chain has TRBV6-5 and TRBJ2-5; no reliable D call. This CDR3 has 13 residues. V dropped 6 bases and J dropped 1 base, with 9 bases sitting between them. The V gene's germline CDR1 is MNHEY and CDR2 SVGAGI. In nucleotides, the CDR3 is TGTGCCAGCAGGAGCATTCCCCAAGAGACCCAGTACTTC. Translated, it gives CASRSIPQETQYF.

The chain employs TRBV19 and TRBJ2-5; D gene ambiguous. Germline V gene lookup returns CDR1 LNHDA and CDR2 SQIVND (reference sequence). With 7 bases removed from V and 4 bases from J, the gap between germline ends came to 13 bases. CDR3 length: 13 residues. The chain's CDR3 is CASTSTLGETQYF. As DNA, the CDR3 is TGTGCCAGTACCTCCACTCTTGGAGAGACCCAGTACTTC.

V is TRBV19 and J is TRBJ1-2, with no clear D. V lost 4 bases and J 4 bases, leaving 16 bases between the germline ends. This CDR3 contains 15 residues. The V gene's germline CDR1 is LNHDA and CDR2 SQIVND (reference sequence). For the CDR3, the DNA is TGTGCCAGTAGTACGACCCCGGGGAAGGGCTATGGCTACACCTTC. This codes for CASSTTPGKGYGYTF.

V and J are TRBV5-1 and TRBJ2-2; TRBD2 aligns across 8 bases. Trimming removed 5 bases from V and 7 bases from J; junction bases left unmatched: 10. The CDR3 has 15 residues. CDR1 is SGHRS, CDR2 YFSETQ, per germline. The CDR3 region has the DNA TGCGCCAGCAGTCTCAGCGGGAGAGGAGACGGGGAGCTGTTTTTT. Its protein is CASSLSGRGDGELFF.

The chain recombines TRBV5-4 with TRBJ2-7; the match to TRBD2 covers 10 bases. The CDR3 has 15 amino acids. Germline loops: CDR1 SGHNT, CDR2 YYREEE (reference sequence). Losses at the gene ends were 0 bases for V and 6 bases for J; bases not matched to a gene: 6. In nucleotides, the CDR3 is TGTGCCAGCAGCTTGGCCCTAGCGGGAGTAATCGAGCAGTACTTC. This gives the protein CASSLALAGVIEQYF.

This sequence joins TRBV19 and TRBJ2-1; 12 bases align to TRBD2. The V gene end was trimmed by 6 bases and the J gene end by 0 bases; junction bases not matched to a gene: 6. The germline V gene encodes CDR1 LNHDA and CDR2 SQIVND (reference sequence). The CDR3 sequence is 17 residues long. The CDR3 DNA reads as TGTGCCAGTAGGGGACTAGCGGGCGACTCCTCCTACAATGAGCAGTTCTTC. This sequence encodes CASRGLAGDSSYNEQFF.

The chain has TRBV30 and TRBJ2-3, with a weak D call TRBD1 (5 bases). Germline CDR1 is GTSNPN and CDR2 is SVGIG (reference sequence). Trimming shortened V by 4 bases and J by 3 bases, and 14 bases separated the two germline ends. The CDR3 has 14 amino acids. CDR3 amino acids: CAWMDQGQTDTQYF. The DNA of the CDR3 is TGTGCCTGGATGGACCAGGGTCAAACAGATACGCAGTATTTT. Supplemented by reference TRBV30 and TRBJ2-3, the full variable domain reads SQTIHQWPATLVQPVGSPLSLECTVEGTSNPNLYWYRQAAGRGLQLLFYSVGIGQISSEVPQNLSASRPQDRQFILSSKKLLLSDSGFYLCAWMDQGQTDTQYFGPGTRLTVL.

Here the CDR3 reads CASSLFGQTLRGYTF. CDR3 in DNA: TGTGCCAGCAGCCTATTTGGACAAACTTTACGGGGCTACACCTTC. The chain uses TRBV11-2 and TRBJ1-2; D perhaps matches TRBD1 (5 bases). Germline CDR1 reads SGHAT; CDR2 reads FQNNGV. The CDR3 is 15 residues long. The germline V and J ends were trimmed by 5 bases and 8 bases, with 21 bases remaining between them.